This T cell receptor (beta chain) was recorded in a study of tumor and adjacent non-tumor tissue in lung cancer. Study-level findings and limits: In normal lung, the top 100 clones were significantly more dominant than in tumor.

In this sample, this clonotype turned up a few times. Antigen: not known. At one end the junction does not follow the germline gene, possibly because of a read error. CDR1 SGHRS and CDR2 YFSETQ come from the germline V gene. The CDR3 covers 13 residues. A modified ARM-PCR protocol with three rounds of nested PCR amplified TCRbeta. TCRdb recomputed calls from the multiplex PCR reads with MiXCR, one row per CDR3 protein. This table has about 70,000 distinct CDR3 sequences, 55% to 85% appearing once. This sample's RNA came from whole unsorted tissue. This receptor was identified in a man in his sixties with non-small cell lung cancer. The chain has TRBV5-1 and TRBJ2-7, with 8 bases fitting TRBD2. Specimen: lung tumor tissue. For the CDR3, the DNA is TGCGCCAACAGCCCGAACAGCGGGGGCCAGCAGTACTTC. It codes for CANSPNSGGQQYF. Supplemented by reference TRBV5-1 and TRBJ2-7, the full variable domain reads KAGVTQTPRYLIKTRGQQVTLSCSPISGHRSVSWYQQTPGQGLQFLFEYFSETQRNKGNFPGRFSGRQFSNSRSEMNVSTLELGDSALYLCANSPNSGGQQYFGPGTRLTVT.